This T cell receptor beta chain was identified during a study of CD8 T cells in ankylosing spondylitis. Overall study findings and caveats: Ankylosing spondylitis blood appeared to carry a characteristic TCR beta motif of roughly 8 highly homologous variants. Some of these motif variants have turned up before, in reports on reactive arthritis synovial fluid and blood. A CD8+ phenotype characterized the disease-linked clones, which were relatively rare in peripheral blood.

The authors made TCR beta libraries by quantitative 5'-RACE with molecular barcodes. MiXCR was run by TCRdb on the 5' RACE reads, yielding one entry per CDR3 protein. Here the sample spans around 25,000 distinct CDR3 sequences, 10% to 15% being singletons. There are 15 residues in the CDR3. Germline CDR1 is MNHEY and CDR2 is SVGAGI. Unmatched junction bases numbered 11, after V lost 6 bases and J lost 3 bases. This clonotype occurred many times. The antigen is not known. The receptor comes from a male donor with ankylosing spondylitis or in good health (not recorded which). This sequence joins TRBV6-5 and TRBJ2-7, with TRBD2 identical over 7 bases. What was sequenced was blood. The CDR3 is CASRDGRGVDYEQYF. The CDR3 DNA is TGTGCCAGCAGAGATGGGAGGGGCGTAGACTACGAGCAGTACTTC.